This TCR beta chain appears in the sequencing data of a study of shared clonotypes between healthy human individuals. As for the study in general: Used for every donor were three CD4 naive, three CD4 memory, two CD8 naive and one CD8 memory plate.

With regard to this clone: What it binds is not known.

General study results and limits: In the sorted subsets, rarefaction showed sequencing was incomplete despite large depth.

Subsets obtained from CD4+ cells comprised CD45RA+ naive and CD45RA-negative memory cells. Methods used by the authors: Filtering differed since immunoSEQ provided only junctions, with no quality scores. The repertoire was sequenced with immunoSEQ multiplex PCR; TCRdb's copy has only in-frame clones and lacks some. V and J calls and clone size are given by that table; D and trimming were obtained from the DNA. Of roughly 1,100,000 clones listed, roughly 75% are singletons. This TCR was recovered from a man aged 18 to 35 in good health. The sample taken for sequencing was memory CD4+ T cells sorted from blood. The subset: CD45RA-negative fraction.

The CDR3 spells CAISESGTYEQYF. CDR3 coding DNA: TGTGCCATCAGTGAGTCGGGGACTTACGAGCAGTACTTC. The V gene is TRBV10-3, the J gene TRBJ2-7, with a possible D match to TRBD2 (6 bases). The CDR3 is 13 residues long. Germline values: CDR1 ENHRY, CDR2 SYGVKD. Trimming left V 0 bases short and J 4 bases short, with 7 bases between.